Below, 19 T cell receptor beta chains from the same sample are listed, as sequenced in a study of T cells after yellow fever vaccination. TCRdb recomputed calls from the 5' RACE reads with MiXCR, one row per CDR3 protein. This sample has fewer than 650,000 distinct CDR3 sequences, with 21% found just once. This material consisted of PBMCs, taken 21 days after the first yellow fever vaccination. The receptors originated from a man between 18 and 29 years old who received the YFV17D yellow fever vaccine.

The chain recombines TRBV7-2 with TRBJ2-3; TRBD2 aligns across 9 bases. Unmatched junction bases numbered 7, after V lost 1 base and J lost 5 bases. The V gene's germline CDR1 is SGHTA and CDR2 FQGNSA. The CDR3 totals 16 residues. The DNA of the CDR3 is TGTGCCAGCAGCTTAGTGGGGCTAGCGGGGAGAGATACGCAGTATTTT. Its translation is CASSLVGLAGRDTQYF.

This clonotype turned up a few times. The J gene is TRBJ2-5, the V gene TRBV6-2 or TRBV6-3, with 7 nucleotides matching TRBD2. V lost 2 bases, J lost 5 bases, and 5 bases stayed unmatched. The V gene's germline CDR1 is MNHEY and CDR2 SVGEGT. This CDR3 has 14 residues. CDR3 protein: CASSYELARETQYF. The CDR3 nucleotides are TGTGCCAGCAGTTACGAACTAGCGAGGGAGACCCAGTACTTC.

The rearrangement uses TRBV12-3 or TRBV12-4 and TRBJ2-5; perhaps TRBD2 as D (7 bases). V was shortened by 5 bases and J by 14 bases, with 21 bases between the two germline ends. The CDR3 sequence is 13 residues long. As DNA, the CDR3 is TGTGCCAGCAGTGCCGGCGGGGGCCGCCCTTTTTACTTC. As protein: CASSAGGGRPFYF.

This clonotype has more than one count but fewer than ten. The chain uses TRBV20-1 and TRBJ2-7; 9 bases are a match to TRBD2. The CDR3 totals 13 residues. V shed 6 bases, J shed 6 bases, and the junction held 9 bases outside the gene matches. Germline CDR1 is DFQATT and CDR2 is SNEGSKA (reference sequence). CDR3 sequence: CSALAGTIAEQYF. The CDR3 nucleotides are TGCAGTGCCCTAGCGGGGACAATTGCCGAGCAGTACTTC.

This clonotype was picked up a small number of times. The CDR3 here is CAIRTGMNTEAFF. DNA for the CDR3: TGTGCCATCCGGACAGGGATGAACACTGAAGCTTTCTTT. The chain uses TRBV10-3 and TRBJ1-1; 8 bases align to TRBD1. Germline CDR1 is ENHRY and CDR2 is SYGVKD. Unmatched junction bases numbered 2, after V lost 8 bases and J lost 0 bases. This CDR3 has 13 amino acids.

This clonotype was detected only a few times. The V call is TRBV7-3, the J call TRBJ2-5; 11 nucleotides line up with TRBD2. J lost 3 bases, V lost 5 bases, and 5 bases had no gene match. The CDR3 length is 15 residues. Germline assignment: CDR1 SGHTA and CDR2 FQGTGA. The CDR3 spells CASSILSGGEETQYF. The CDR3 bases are TGTGCCAGCAGCATACTTAGCGGGGGGGAAGAGACCCAGTACTTC.

The CDR3 DNA sequence: TGTGCCAGCACGCGGCCTCCTTCACCTAACTATGGCTACACCTTC. It codes for CASTRPPSPNYGYTF. V is TRBV7-9 and J is TRBJ1-2; D gene ambiguous. Germline V gene lookup returns CDR1 SEHNR and CDR2 FQNEAQ (reference sequence). V was pared by 7 bases and J by 0 bases, with 15 bases between. The CDR3 has 15 amino acids.

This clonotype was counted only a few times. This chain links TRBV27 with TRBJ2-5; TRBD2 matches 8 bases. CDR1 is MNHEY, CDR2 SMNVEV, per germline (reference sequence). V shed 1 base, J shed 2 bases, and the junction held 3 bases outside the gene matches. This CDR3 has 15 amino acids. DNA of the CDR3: TGTGCCAGCAGTTTATTAGCGGGGTTTCAAGAGACCCAGTACTTC. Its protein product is CASSLLAGFQETQYF.

The DNA for the CDR3 is TGTGCCAGCAGTTACGTGGACAGGGCAAATTCACCCCTCCACTTT. Encoded protein: CASSYVDRANSPLHF. The chain is built from TRBV6-5 and TRBJ1-6; 8 bases fit TRBD1. J was trimmed by 7 bases and V by 2 bases; bases with no gene match: 4. Germline-derived CDR1 and CDR2 are MNHEY and SVGAGI. The CDR3 is made up of 15 amino acids.

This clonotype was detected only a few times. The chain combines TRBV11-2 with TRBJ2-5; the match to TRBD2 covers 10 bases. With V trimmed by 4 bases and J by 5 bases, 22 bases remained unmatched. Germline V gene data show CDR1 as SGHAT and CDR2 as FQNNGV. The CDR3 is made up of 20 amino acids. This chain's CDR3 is CASSSRVRISSGGARETQYF. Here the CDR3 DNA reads TGTGCCAGCAGCTCGCGGGTTAGGATATCCAGCGGGGGGGCTAGGGAGACCCAGTACTTC.

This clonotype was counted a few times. The CDR3 spells CATSRDWGDEQFF. The CDR3 nucleotides are TGTGCCACCAGCAGAGATTGGGGAGATGAGCAGTTCTTC. The V call is TRBV15, the J call TRBJ2-1; D is possibly TRBD2 (5 bases). The germline V and J ends were trimmed by 0 bases and 8 bases, with 8 bases remaining between them. The CDR3 is 13 residues long. In germline, CDR1 is LNHNV, CDR2 YYDKDF (reference sequence). The entire variable domain, with the rest obtained from reference TRBV15 and TRBJ2-1, is as follows: DAMVIQNPRYQVTQFGKPVTLSCSQTLNHNVMYWYQQKSSQAPKLLFHYYDKDFNNEADTPDNFQSRRPNTSFCFLDIRSPGLGDTAMYLCATSRDWGDEQFFGPGTRLTVL.

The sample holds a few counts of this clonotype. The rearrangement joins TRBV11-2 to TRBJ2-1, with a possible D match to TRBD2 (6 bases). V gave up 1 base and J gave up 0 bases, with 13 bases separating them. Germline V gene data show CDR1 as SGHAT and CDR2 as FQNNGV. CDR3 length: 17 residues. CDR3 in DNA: TGTGCCAGCAGCTTAGTGTCGGGGGTTGGCTCCTACAATGAGCAGTTCTTC. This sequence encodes CASSLVSGVGSYNEQFF.

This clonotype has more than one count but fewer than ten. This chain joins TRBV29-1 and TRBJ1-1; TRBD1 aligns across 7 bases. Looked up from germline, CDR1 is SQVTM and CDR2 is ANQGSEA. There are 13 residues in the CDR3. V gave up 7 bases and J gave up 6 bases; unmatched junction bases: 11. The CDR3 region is CSADIQTGPEAFF. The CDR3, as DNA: TGCAGCGCTGACATTCAGACAGGGCCTGAAGCTTTCTTT.

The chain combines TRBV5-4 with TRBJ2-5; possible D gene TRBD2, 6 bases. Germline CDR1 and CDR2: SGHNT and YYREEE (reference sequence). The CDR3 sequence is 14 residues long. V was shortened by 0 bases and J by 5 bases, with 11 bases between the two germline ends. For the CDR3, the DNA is TGTGCCAGCAGCTTGGTACCGGGGGACGAGACCCAGTACTTC. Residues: CASSLVPGDETQYF.

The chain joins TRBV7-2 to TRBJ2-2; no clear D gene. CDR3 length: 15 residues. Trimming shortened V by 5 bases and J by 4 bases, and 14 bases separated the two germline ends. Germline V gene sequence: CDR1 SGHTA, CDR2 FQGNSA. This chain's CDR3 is CASSRHGQFTGELFF. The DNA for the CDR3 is TGTGCCAGCAGCCGCCATGGGCAGTTCACCGGGGAGCTGTTTTTT.

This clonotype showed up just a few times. The CDR3 DNA reads as TGTGCCAGCAGTTATGGACTAGAGGATGAGCAGTTCTTC. Translated, it gives CASSYGLEDEQFF. V usage is TRBV12-3 or TRBV12-4 and J usage is TRBJ2-1, with 7 bases identical to TRBD2. The CDR3 has 13 residues. Trimming took 4 bases from V and 8 from J; bases not matched to a gene: 5.

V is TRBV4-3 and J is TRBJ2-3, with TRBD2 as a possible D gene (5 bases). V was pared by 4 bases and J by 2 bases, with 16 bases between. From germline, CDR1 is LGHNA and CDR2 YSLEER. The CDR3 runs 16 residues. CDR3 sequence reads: CASSPREGVVTDTQYF. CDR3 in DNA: TGCGCCAGCAGCCCTCGCGAGGGTGTCGTCACAGATACGCAGTATTTT.

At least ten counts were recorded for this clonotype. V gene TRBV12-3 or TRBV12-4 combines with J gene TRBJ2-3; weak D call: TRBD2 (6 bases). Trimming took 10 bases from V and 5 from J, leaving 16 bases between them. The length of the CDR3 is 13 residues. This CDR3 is CATSLMRGDTQYF. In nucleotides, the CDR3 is TGTGCCACCTCCTTAATGCGGGGAGATACGCAGTATTTT.

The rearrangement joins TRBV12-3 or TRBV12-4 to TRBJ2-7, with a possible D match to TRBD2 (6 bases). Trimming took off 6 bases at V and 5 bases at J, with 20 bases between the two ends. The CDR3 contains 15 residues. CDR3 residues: CASRSGRRALHEQYF. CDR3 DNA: TGTGCCAGCAGGTCGGGACGGAGGGCGCTCCACGAGCAGTACTTC.